This passage covers 2 T cell receptor beta chains from one sample sequenced in a study of technical replicates of blood from several donors. The method was immunoSEQ multiplex PCR; TCRdb's version includes in-frame clones alone and lacks a portion of them. The sample carries around 84,000 clones, roughly 98% recorded once. Sequenced input: T cells isolated from PBMCs. These receptors were collected from a human donor in good health.

The chain couples TRBV19 to TRBJ2-3; 9 nucleotides line up with TRBD2. Trimming removed 4 bases from V and 3 bases from J; junction bases left unmatched: 17. Germline V gene sequence: CDR1 LNHDA, CDR2 SQIVND (reference sequence). The CDR3 covers 19 residues. CDR3 nucleotide sequence: TGTGCCAGTAGTAGACTCCTCGGCGGGGGGGCGGTATTAACAGATACGCAGTATTTT. Translation gives CASSRLLGGGAVLTDTQYF.

The rearrangement uses TRBV19 and TRBJ2-7; TRBD1 aligns across 7 bases. J lost 6 bases, V lost 1 base, and 6 bases had no gene match. This CDR3 spans 14 amino acids. Germline CDR1 is LNHDA and CDR2 is SQIVND (reference sequence). The CDR3 is CASSIGQGLSEQYF. CDR3 nucleotides: TGTGCCAGTAGTATAGGACAGGGTTTGTCCGAGCAGTACTTC.